One sample yielded the 29 T cell receptor beta chains listed below, sequenced in a study of T-cell memory formation after mild COVID-19. Each CDR3 protein gets one entry after TCRdb re-called the 5' RACE reads with MiXCR. The repertoire includes about 210,000 distinct CDR3 sequences, approximately 30% of them detected once, and about an eighth sits in the top ten. The sample taken for sequencing was PBMCs or a T cell subset sorted from them (not recorded which). The receptors were gathered from an adult woman who had mild COVID-19 (a few samples of this study predate the infection). Cell type and time point are not known.

The gene calls are TRBV7-9 and TRBJ2-2, with TRBD1 identical over 7 bases. CDR3 length: 16 residues. Looked up from germline, CDR1 is SEHNR and CDR2 is FQNEAQ (reference sequence). The J segment lost 3 bases and the V segment lost 4 bases, leaving 8 bases of the junction unmatched. The CDR3 DNA is TGTGCCAGCAGCTCAATCGGGACAGAAGACACCGGGGAGCTGTTTTTT. Amino acid sequence: CASSSIGTEDTGELFF.

This clonotype was counted at least ten times. V gene TRBV5-1 combines with J gene TRBJ2-1; TRBD1 is a possible D gene (6 bases). The CDR3 extends over 13 amino acids. Germline loops: CDR1 SGHRS, CDR2 YFSETQ. Deletions cut 0 bases from V and 7 bases from J, with 8 bases between. CDR3 in amino acids: CASSLGTENEQFF. The CDR3 DNA follows: TGCGCCAGCAGCTTGGGGACAGAAAATGAGCAGTTCTTC. Variable domain in full (rest from reference TRBV5-1 and TRBJ2-1): KAGVTQTPRYLIKTRGQQVTLSCSPISGHRSVSWYQQTPGQGLQFLFEYFSETQRNKGNFPGRFSGRQFSNSRSEMNVSTLELGDSALYLCASSLGTENEQFFGPGTRLTVL.

The gene calls are TRBV25-1 and TRBJ2-7; 9 nucleotides agree with TRBD1. CDR3 length: 13 residues. V gave up 7 bases and J gave up 2 bases; unmatched junction bases: 3. Germline CDR1 MGHDK, CDR2 SYGVNS. DNA for the CDR3: TGTGCCAGCACCGACAGGGGGACCTACGAGCAGTACTTC. Translated: CASTDRGTYEQYF.

This clonotype has just a few counts. The rearrangement links TRBV12-5 to TRBJ2-7, with no clear D. This CDR3 contains 14 residues. Trimming pared 9 bases from V and 2 bases from J, leaving 17 bases between. CDR1 and CDR2 from the germline V gene are LGHNT and FRNRAP. CDR3 in DNA: TGTGCTAGCGGCCTTCACCATCTCGCCTACGAGCAGTACTTC. Its protein is CASGLHHLAYEQYF. Using reference TRBV12-5 and TRBJ2-7 for the parts outside the CDR3, the full variable domain is DARVTQTPRHKVTEMGQEVTMRCQPILGHNTVFWYRQTMMQGLELLAYFRNRAPLDDSGMPKDRFSAEMPDATLATLKIQPSEPRDSAVYFCASGLHHLAYEQYFGPGTRLTVT.

The V and J genes are TRBV6-5 and TRBJ2-3; a weak D match, TRBD2 (5 bases). Trimming pared 4 bases from V and 0 bases from J, leaving 23 bases between. CDR3 length: 19 amino acids. Germline loops: CDR1 MNHEY, CDR2 SVGAGI. In DNA, the CDR3 is TGTGCCAGCAGTTTCAACCCCCGAGCTAGCAGCACTAGCACAGATACGCAGTATTTT. It translates to CASSFNPRASSTSTDTQYF.

This clonotype was counted a few times. The V gene is TRBV9, the J gene TRBJ2-7; no clear D gene. Germline V gene sequence: CDR1 SGDLS, CDR2 YYNGEE. V lost 2 bases to trimming and J lost 0 bases, with 9 bases between them. This CDR3 is built from 14 residues. CDR3 sequence: CASSVTQSSYEQYF. The CDR3 DNA follows: TGTGCCAGCAGCGTGACTCAAAGCTCCTACGAGCAGTACTTC. Full variable domain (outside the CDR3, taken from reference TRBV9 and TRBJ2-7): DSGVTQTPKHLITATGQRVTLRCSPRSGDLSVYWYQQSLDQGLQFLIQYYNGEERAKGNILERFSAQQFPDLHSELNLSSLELGDSALYFCASSVTQSSYEQYFGPGTRLTVT.

This chain connects TRBV5-1 to TRBJ1-6, with 9 bases identical to TRBD1. After removal of 4 bases from V and 0 bases from J, the junction contained 2 bases not matched to a gene. The CDR3 covers 16 residues. Germline CDR1 SGHRS, CDR2 YFSETQ. This CDR3 is CASSRGQGSYNSPLHF. For the CDR3, the DNA is TGCGCCAGCAGCCGGGGACAGGGCTCCTATAATTCACCCCTCCACTTT.

The V and J genes are TRBV28 and TRBJ2-7; no clear D gene. The CDR3 runs to 15 residues. V lost 3 bases to trimming and J lost 4 bases, with 16 bases between them. The V gene's germline CDR1 is MDHEN and CDR2 SYDVKM. The CDR3 loop is CASSLAGLKTYEQYF. CDR3 DNA: TGTGCCAGCAGTTTGGCAGGCCTGAAGACTTACGAGCAGTACTTC.

This clonotype was observed a handful of times. The chain carries TRBV6-5 and TRBJ2-1, with D possibly TRBD1 on 6 matching bases. In germline, CDR1 is MNHEY, CDR2 SVGAGI. The ends were cut back, 6 bases at V and 2 bases at J, with 14 bases in the middle. CDR3 size: 15 residues. The CDR3 DNA reads as TGTGCCAGCAGATCGAGGGACACTGCCTACAATGAGCAGTTCTTC. Protein: CASRSRDTAYNEQFF.

This chain joins TRBV19 and TRBJ1-1, with TRBD1 matching over 7 bases. This CDR3 has 16 amino acids. From germline, CDR1 is LNHDA and CDR2 SQIVND (reference sequence). J lost 1 base, V lost 9 bases, and 14 bases had no gene match. In nucleotides, the CDR3 is TGTGCCAGCACCTCCCCTGGACAGGCCCGGAACACTGAAGCTTTCTTT. Its protein product is CASTSPGQARNTEAFF.

This clonotype was seen a handful of times. The V call is TRBV7-9, the J call TRBJ2-1; D gene unclear. The CDR3 contains 13 residues. Trimming stripped 1 base from V and 8 bases from J, with 9 bases between. The germline V gene encodes CDR1 SEHNR and CDR2 FQNEAQ (reference sequence). CDR3 sequence (DNA): TGTGCCAGCAGCTTAGTGCTCAAGGATGAGCAGTTCTTC. This codes for CASSLVLKDEQFF.

This clonotype was seen a handful of times. The chain has TRBV5-1 and TRBJ2-7; 8 positions agree with TRBD1. This CDR3 contains 17 residues. Germline V gene lookup returns CDR1 SGHRS and CDR2 YFSETQ. Trimming removed 6 bases from V and 4 bases from J; junction bases left unmatched: 18. The CDR3 DNA reads as TGCGCCAGCACCCTTGGAGGGGGACAGGCGATAACTTACGAGCAGTACTTC. Translated: CASTLGGGQAITYEQYF.

This clonotype appeared a few times. The rearrangement links TRBV4-2 to TRBJ2-3; 7 positions agree with TRBD1. This CDR3 contains 16 residues. The germline V gene has CDR1 LGHNA and CDR2 YNFKEQ. V lost 3 bases to trimming and J lost 4 bases; unmatched junction nucleotides: 10. The CDR3 DNA follows: TGTGCCAGCAGCCAGTTGGAATGGCAGGGGGCAGATACGCAGTATTTT. This gives the protein CASSQLEWQGADTQYF.

The J gene is TRBJ2-3, the V gene TRBV7-9, with 8 bases matching TRBD2. The CDR3 consists of 17 residues. Per the germline V gene, CDR1 is SEHNR and CDR2 is FQNEAQ (reference sequence). Trimming took 8 bases from V and 1 from J; bases not matched to a gene: 14. The CDR3 loop is CASLQTGGPRGTDTQYF. For the CDR3, the DNA is TGTGCCAGCTTGCAGACGGGAGGGCCTCGAGGCACAGATACGCAGTATTTT.

The genes are TRBV7-9 and TRBJ1-2, with a possible D match to TRBD1 (5 bases). Germline lookup yields CDR1 SEHNR and CDR2 FQNEAQ (reference sequence). There are 14 residues in the CDR3. The ends were cut back, 4 bases at V and 0 bases at J, with 9 bases in the middle. The CDR3 DNA sequence: TGTGCCAGCAGCTCGGGACCAACTAACTATGGCTACACCTTC. Amino acids: CASSSGPTNYGYTF.

V usage is TRBV7-9 and J usage is TRBJ2-7, with D perhaps matching TRBD1 (5 bases). The length of the CDR3 is 14 residues. From germline, CDR1 is SEHNR and CDR2 FQNEAQ (reference sequence). V lost 3 bases and J lost 5, with 14 bases in between. DNA for the CDR3: TGTGCCAGCAGCTTTAGATTGGGCAGGGACGAGCAGTACTTC. Translation gives CASSFRLGRDEQYF.

The gene calls are TRBV5-6 and TRBJ2-1; the D call may be TRBD1 or TRBD2 (5 bases each). Deletions cut 3 bases from V and 7 bases from J, with 11 bases between. The CDR3 spans 13 residues. The germline V gene encodes CDR1 SGHDT and CDR2 YYEEEE. CDR3 amino acids: CASSWGMGNEQFF. Here the CDR3 DNA reads TGTGCCAGCAGCTGGGGGATGGGAAATGAGCAGTTCTTC.

There are a few counts of this clonotype. V gene TRBV6-5 combines with J gene TRBJ2-4; D might be TRBD1 (6 bases). This CDR3 has 21 amino acids. The germline V gene has CDR1 MNHEY and CDR2 SVGAGI. Trimming removed 5 bases from V and 9 bases from J, with 38 bases in between. The CDR3 DNA reads as TGTGCCAGCAGTCATACTGCGACCTCTTACAGGGTGGACACCCCACTGACCATTCAGTACTTC. Its protein is CASSHTATSYRVDTPLTIQYF.

This clonotype was seen many times. The chain is built from TRBV11-2 and TRBJ2-5; 7 bases align to TRBD2. J was trimmed by 3 bases and V by 3 bases; bases with no gene match: 1. Looked up from germline, CDR1 is SGHAT and CDR2 is FQNNGV. This CDR3 is 13 amino acids long. Here the CDR3 DNA reads TGTGCCAGCAGCTTTCTAGCGGAAGAGACCCAGTACTTC. Protein sequence: CASSFLAEETQYF.

This clonotype occurred a few times. The V and J genes are TRBV20-1 and TRBJ1-3, with D hard to call. The V and J ends lost 0 bases and 9 bases respectively, with 21 bases between them. From germline, CDR1 is DFQATT and CDR2 SNEGSKA (reference sequence). This CDR3 spans 16 amino acids. The CDR3 sequence is CSARDEEDGPRGTIYF. The CDR3 bases are TGCAGTGCTAGAGATGAGGAGGACGGGCCGAGAGGCACCATATATTTT.

V and J are TRBV7-9 and TRBJ2-6; no clear D. Trimming took off 3 bases at V and 0 bases at J, with 6 bases between the two ends. The CDR3 runs 15 residues. The V gene's germline CDR1 is SEHNR and CDR2 FQNEAQ (reference sequence). As DNA, the CDR3 is TGTGCCAGCAGCTTCCCAGGCTCTGGGGCCAACGTCCTGACTTTC. Its translation: CASSFPGSGANVLTF.

The V gene is TRBV20-1, the J gene TRBJ2-7; D gene uncertain. This CDR3 region has 11 residues. The germline V gene encodes CDR1 DFQATT and CDR2 SNEGSKA (reference sequence). V lost 5 bases and J 0 bases, leaving 5 bases between the germline ends. This CDR3 reads CSAWSSYEQYF. In DNA, the CDR3 is TGCAGTGCTTGGAGCTCCTACGAGCAGTACTTC.

This clonotype was counted a single time. V and J are TRBV12-3 or TRBV12-4 and TRBJ2-1; D gene unclear. The CDR3 consists of 11 residues. V was cut by 7 bases and J by 5 bases, with 6 bases left in between. In DNA form, the CDR3 reads TGTGCCAGCACCTACGACAATGAGCAGTTCTTC. Translation gives CASTYDNEQFF.

The chain recombines TRBV27 with TRBJ2-1; TRBD2 agrees at 11 bases. CDR1 and CDR2 from the germline V gene are MNHEY and SMNVEV (reference sequence). This CDR3 spans 15 amino acids. The trim removed 5 bases at V and 7 bases at J, leaving 7 bases unmatched. The CDR3 reads CASSQLAGVLNEQFF. For the CDR3, the DNA is TGTGCCAGCAGTCAACTAGCGGGAGTGCTTAATGAGCAGTTCTTC.

This clonotype was counted between two and nine times. V gene TRBV6-2 or TRBV6-3 combines with J gene TRBJ2-7, with 9 bases fitting TRBD1. CDR3 length equals 14 residues. Germline-derived CDR1 and CDR2 are MNHEY and SVGEGT. Trimming at V came to 5 bases and at J to 6 bases, leaving 8 bases not matched to a gene. CDR3 DNA sequence: TGTGCCAGCAGTCGCCCGGGACAGGGAATCGAGCAGTACTTC. Translation: CASSRPGQGIEQYF.

The chain uses TRBV6-5 and TRBJ1-3; possibly TRBD1 for D (5 bases). Germline CDR1 is MNHEY and CDR2 is SVGAGI. The CDR3 length is 14 residues. Trimming cost V 6 bases and J 7 bases, with 16 bases left between them. Written as DNA, the CDR3 is TGTGCCAGCAGGCCCGGGGCCCGTCGGAACACCATATATTTT. This encodes CASRPGARRNTIYF.

The CDR3 region is CATSREWTRQGANSPLHF. Here the CDR3 DNA reads TGTGCCACCAGCAGAGAGTGGACGAGACAGGGGGCTAATTCACCCCTCCACTTT. The V and J genes are TRBV15 and TRBJ1-6; 10 positions agree with TRBD1. Germline V gene sequence: CDR1 LNHNV, CDR2 YYDKDF (reference sequence). The CDR3 loop spans 18 amino acids. Losses at the gene ends were 0 bases for V and 6 bases for J; bases not matched to a gene: 8.

The V call is TRBV9, the J call TRBJ2-3; 8 nucleotides align to TRBD2. The length of the CDR3 is 16 residues. CDR1 and CDR2 from the germline V gene are SGDLS and YYNGEE. The ends lost 3 bases at V and 4 bases at J; junction bases unmatched: 10. In DNA, the CDR3 is TGTGCCAGCAGCGCCCGGGGGACTAGTTGGGCAGATACGCAGTATTTT. Protein: CASSARGTSWADTQYF.

This chain connects TRBV3-1 to TRBJ2-3; 7 nucleotides agree with TRBD2. The V and J ends lost 5 bases and 0 bases, in that order; junction bases with no gene match: 2. This CDR3 region has 14 residues. Germline V CDR1 and CDR2: LGHDT, YNNKEL (reference sequence). CDR3 residues: CASSKRGSTDTQYF. In DNA, the CDR3 is TGTGCCAGCAGCAAGCGGGGCAGCACAGATACGCAGTATTTT.